This T cell receptor beta chain was recovered during a study of blood T cell repertoires in COVID-19. Study overall: Whether acute or convalescent, the COVID-19 samples came from the United States, Italy and Spain.

The CDR3 has 15 residues. Trimming removed 6 bases at V and 8 bases at J, with 19 bases between. CDR1 is MNHEY, CDR2 SVGEGT, per germline. Here immunoSEQ multiplex PCR was the method, and the copy in TCRdb shows in-frame clones only, minus some. The table lists some 250,000 clones, 85% to 90% of them singletons. Input material: PBMCs or T cells enriched from blood (not recorded which). The chain recombines TRBV6-2 or TRBV6-3 with TRBJ1-4; D call uncertain. The TCR sequence derives from a man aged 35 to 55 who had recovered from COVID-19. As DNA, the CDR3 is TGTGCCAGCAGCCTGGTTGAGGCCCCGCAAGAAAAACTGTTTTTT. This translates into CASSLVEAPQEKLFF.